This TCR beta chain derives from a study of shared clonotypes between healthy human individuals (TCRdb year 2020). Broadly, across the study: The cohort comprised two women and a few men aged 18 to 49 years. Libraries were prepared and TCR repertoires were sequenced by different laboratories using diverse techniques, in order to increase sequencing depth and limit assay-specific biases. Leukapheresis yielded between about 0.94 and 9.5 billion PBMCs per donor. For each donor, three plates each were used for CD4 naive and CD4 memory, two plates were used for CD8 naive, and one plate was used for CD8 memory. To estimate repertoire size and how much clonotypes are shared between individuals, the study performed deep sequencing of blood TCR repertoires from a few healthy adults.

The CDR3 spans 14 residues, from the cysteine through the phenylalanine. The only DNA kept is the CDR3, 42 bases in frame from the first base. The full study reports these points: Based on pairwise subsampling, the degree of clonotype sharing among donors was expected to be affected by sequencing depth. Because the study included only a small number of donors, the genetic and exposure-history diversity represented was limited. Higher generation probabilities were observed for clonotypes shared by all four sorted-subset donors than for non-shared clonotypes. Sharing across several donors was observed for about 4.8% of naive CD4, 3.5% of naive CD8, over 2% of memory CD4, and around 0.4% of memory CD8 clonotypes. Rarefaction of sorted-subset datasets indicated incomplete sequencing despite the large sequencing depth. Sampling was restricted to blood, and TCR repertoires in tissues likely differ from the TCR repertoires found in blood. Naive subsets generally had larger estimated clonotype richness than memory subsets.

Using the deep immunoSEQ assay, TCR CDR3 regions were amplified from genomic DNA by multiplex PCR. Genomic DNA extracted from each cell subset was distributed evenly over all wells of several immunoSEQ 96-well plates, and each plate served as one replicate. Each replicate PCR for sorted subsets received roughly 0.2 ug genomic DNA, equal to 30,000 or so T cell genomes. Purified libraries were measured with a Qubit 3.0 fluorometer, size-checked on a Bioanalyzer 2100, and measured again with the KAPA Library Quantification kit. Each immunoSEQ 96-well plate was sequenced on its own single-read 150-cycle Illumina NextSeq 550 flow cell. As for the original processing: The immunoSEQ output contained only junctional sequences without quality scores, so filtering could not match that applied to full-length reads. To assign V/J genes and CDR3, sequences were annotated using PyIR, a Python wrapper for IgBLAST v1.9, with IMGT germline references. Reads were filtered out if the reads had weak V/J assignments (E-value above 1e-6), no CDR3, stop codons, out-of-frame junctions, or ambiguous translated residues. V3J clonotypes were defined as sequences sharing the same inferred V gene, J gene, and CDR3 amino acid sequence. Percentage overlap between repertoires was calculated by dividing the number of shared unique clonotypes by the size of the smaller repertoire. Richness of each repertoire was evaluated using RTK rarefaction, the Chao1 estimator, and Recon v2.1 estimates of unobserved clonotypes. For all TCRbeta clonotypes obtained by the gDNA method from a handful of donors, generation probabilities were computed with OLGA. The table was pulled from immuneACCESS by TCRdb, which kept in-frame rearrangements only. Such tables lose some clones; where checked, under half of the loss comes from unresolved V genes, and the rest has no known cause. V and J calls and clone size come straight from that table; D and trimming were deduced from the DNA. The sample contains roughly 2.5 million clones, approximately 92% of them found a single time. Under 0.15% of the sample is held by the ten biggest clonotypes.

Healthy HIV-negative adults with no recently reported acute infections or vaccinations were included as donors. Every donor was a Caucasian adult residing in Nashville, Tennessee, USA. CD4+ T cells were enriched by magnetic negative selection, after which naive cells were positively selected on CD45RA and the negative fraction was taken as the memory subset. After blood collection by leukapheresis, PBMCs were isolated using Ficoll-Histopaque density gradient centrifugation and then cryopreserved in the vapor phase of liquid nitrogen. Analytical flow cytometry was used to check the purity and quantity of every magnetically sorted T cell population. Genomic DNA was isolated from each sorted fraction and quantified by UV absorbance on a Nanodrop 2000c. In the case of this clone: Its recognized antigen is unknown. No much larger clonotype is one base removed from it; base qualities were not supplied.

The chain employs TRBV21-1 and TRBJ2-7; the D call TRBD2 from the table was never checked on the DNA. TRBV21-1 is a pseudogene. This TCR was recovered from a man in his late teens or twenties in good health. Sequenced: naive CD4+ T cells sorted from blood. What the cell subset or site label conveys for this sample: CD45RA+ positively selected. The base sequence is TGTGCCAGCAGCAGCGGACTAGCGGGCTACGAGCAGTACTTC. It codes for CASSSGLAGYEQYF.